Presented here are 26 T cell receptor beta chains from one specimen sequenced in a study of cytomegalovirus exposure and HLA in healthy donors. Produced via immunoSEQ multiplex PCR; TCRdb's table is partial and in-frame only. Here the sample spans 60,000 to 75,000 clones, roughly 96% being singletons. Sequencing was done on a sample of PBMCs. Receptors originate from a young man in good health and CMV-seronegative.

The gene calls are TRBV6-5 and TRBJ2-1; 13 bases align to TRBD2. Germline CDR1 and CDR2: MNHEY and SVGAGI. The CDR3 is 15 residues long. J lost 9 bases, V lost 5 bases, and 7 bases had no gene match. CDR3 bases: TGTGCCAGCAGTCGGACTAGCGGGAGATCGGGTGAGCAGTTCTTC. Its translation: CASSRTSGRSGEQFF.

V is TRBV5-4 and J is TRBJ2-3; 9 bases map to TRBD1. Germline loops: CDR1 SGHNT, CDR2 YYREEE (reference sequence). The CDR3 covers 15 residues. The V segment lost 4 bases and the J segment 1 base; nucleotides outside the gene matches: 4. The DNA of the CDR3 is TGTGCCAGCAGCCCGGGACAGGGTCGCACAGATACGCAGTATTTT. It translates to CASSPGQGRTDTQYF.

The gene calls are TRBV5-4 and TRBJ2-7, with 9 positions matching TRBD2. Germline V CDR1 and CDR2: SGHNT, YYREEE (reference sequence). The CDR3 is made up of 19 amino acids. V was pared by 4 bases and J by 2 bases, with 19 bases of the junction left unmatched. The CDR3 reads CASSHDTAEGGGRAYEQYF. The CDR3 coding sequence is TGTGCCAGCAGCCATGACACAGCTGAGGGTGGCGGGAGGGCCTACGAGCAGTACTTC.

The chain uses TRBV6-5 and TRBJ2-2; D perhaps matches TRBD2 (6 bases). The CDR3 loop spans 16 amino acids. Germline V gives CDR1 MNHEY, CDR2 SVGAGI. The V and J ends lost 0 bases and 7 bases respectively, with 15 bases between them. This chain's CDR3 is CASSYSSGGRGGELFF. The CDR3 DNA is TGTGCCAGCAGTTACTCGAGCGGAGGGAGAGGCGGGGAGCTGTTTTTT.

In its sample, this clone was seen once. The chain employs TRBV7-2 and TRBJ1-5; 7 bases align to TRBD1. CDR3 size: 14 residues. Germline trimming cut 6 bases from V and 5 bases from J; bases unmatched to any gene: 7. Germline V gene lookup returns CDR1 SGHTA and CDR2 FQGNSA. CDR3: CASRNRGADQPQHF. Here the CDR3 DNA reads TGTGCCAGCAGAAACAGGGGTGCGGATCAGCCCCAGCATTTT. Complete variable domain (other parts from reference TRBV7-2 and TRBJ1-5): GAGVSQSPSNKVTEKGKDVELRCDPISGHTALYWYRQSLGQGLEFLIYFQGNSAPDKSGLPSDRFSAERTGGSVSTLTIQRTQQEDSAVYLCASRNRGADQPQHFGDGTRLSIL.

This chain connects TRBV5-3 to TRBJ2-7; TRBD1 matches 9 bases. TRBV5-3 is an open reading frame whose function is uncertain. The CDR3 runs to 16 residues. V shed 0 bases and J 0 bases; nucleotides not matched to a gene: 4. The CDR3: CARSLEGTGSSYEQYF. The CDR3 nucleotides read TGTGCCAGAAGCTTGGAGGGGACAGGGAGCTCCTACGAGCAGTACTTC.

The J gene is TRBJ2-3, the V gene TRBV4-2; 9 bases are a match to TRBD2. The junction had 6 bases not matched to a gene; V was cut back by 1 base and J by 4 bases. The CDR3 is 16 amino acids. Germline V lookup: CDR1 LGHNA, CDR2 YNFKEQ. The CDR3 DNA reads as TGTGCCAGCAGCCAAGTGGGTAGCGGGAGCGCAGATACGCAGTATTTT. This translates into CASSQVGSGSADTQYF.

This rearrangement joins TRBV7-2 to TRBJ1-1; no definite D call. The CDR3 extends over 12 amino acids. V dropped 6 bases and J dropped 1 base, with 6 bases sitting between them. Germline V CDR1 and CDR2: SGHTA, FQGNSA. The CDR3, as DNA: TGTGCCAGCAGGCAGGCGAACACTGAAGCTTTCTTT. Its translation: CASRQANTEAFF.

The chain combines TRBV2 with TRBJ2-5; TRBD2 matches 12 bases. Germline loops: CDR1 SNHLY, CDR2 FYNNEI. The CDR3 covers 18 residues. The J segment lost 3 bases and the V segment lost 4 bases, leaving 12 bases of the junction unmatched. In DNA, the CDR3 is TGTGCCAGCAGTGGGCCGGCTAGCGGGAGGGCCTGGGAAGAGACCCAGTACTTC. Encoded protein: CASSGPASGRAWEETQYF.

V is TRBV5-4 and J is TRBJ2-5; 10 bases match TRBD2. The V and J ends lost 4 bases and 5 bases, in that order; junction bases with no gene match: 8. Germline V gives CDR1 SGHNT, CDR2 YYREEE (reference sequence). The CDR3 runs to 15 residues. CDR3 region: CASSPLAGVRETQYF. The CDR3 bases are TGTGCCAGCAGCCCTCTAGCGGGAGTACGGGAGACCCAGTACTTC.

The V gene is TRBV5-1, the J gene TRBJ2-7; 8 bases fit TRBD1. The trim removed 4 bases at V and 2 bases at J, leaving 11 bases unmatched. CDR1 is SGHRS and CDR2 is YFSETQ in the germline V gene. This CDR3 spans 16 amino acids. DNA for the CDR3: TGCGCCAGCAGCACCTCACCGGGACAGGCAGCCTACGAGCAGTACTTC. Translated: CASSTSPGQAAYEQYF.

The rearrangement uses TRBV6-4 and TRBJ2-3, with a tentative D call TRBD1 (6 bases). V was clipped by 4 bases and J by 7 bases, with 18 bases between them. Germline loops: CDR1 MRHNA, CDR2 SNTAGT. The CDR3 spans 15 residues. Here the CDR3 DNA reads TGTGCCAGCAGTGTCCGGGACAAGAGATTCTATACGCAGTATTTT. Its translation: CASSVRDKRFYTQYF.

V usage is TRBV5-4 and J usage is TRBJ2-7, with 7 bases that match TRBD1. Germline-derived CDR1 and CDR2 are SGHNT and YYREEE (reference sequence). Losses at the gene ends were 4 bases for V and 6 bases for J; bases not matched to a gene: 7. CDR3 length equals 13 residues. This CDR3 is CASSTTGRGEQYF. CDR3 bases: TGTGCCAGCAGCACGACAGGGCGCGGCGAGCAGTACTTC.

The V gene is TRBV4-2, the J gene TRBJ2-1; D not resolved. The CDR3 extends over 12 amino acids. V lost 0 bases and J lost 10, with 7 bases in between. CDR1 LGHNA and CDR2 YNFKEQ come from the germline V gene. The CDR3 nucleotides are TGTGCCAGCAGCCAAGACCCTAAAGAGCAGTTCTTC. It yields the protein CASSQDPKEQFF.

The chain has TRBV7-9 and TRBJ2-3, with a weak D call TRBD2 (6 bases). This CDR3 spans 16 amino acids. Trimming removed 1 base at V and 2 bases at J, with 13 bases between. Germline V gene data show CDR1 as SEHNR and CDR2 as FQNEAQ (reference sequence). In nucleotides, the CDR3 is TGTGCCAGCAGCTTAGGGGAGGTACGGTACACAGATACGCAGTATTTT. Translation: CASSLGEVRYTDTQYF. The full variable domain, completed using reference TRBV7-9 and TRBJ2-3, is DTGVSQNPRHKITKRGQNVTFRCDPISEHNRLYWYRQTLGQGPEFLTYFQNEAQLEKSRLLSDRFSAERPKGSFSTLEIQRTEQGDSAMYLCASSLGEVRYTDTQYFGPGTRLTVL.

This clone was seen just once. This chain joins TRBV5-3 and TRBJ2-1, with TRBD2 identical over 10 bases. TRBV5-3 is labeled an ORF, and its function is uncertain. J lost 9 bases, V lost 4 bases, and 4 bases had no gene match. There are 13 residues in the CDR3. CDR3 protein: CARSDGLAAEQFF. The CDR3 coding sequence is TGTGCCAGAAGCGACGGACTAGCGGCTGAGCAGTTCTTC.

The chain employs TRBV15 and TRBJ2-1, with D possibly TRBD1 on 6 matching bases. V gave up 1 base and J gave up 6 bases, with 22 bases separating them. Looked up from germline, CDR1 is LNHNV and CDR2 is YYDKDF (reference sequence). The CDR3 sequence is 18 residues long. The CDR3 DNA is TGTGCCACCAGCAGAGCACTGGCAAGACAGGCTCACCCCAATGAGCAGTTCTTC. The encoded protein is CATSRALARQAHPNEQFF.

The chain employs TRBV28 and TRBJ2-7, with TRBD2 identical over 10 bases. Germline V gene data show CDR1 as MDHEN and CDR2 as SYDVKM. Losses at the gene ends were 6 bases for V and 1 base for J; bases not matched to a gene: 3. The CDR3 covers 14 residues. CDR3 nucleotides: TGTGCCAGCAGGTCTAGCGGGAGTTCCTACGAGCAGTACTTC. Protein sequence: CASRSSGSSYEQYF.

The V call is TRBV6-5, the J call TRBJ1-1, with D perhaps TRBD1 (5 bases). The CDR3 is 13 amino acids. V was clipped by 6 bases and J by 4 bases, with 12 bases between them. Germline CDR1 reads MNHEY; CDR2 reads SVGAGI. The CDR3 reads CASRNGGSTEAFF. CDR3 nucleotide sequence: TGTGCCAGCAGGAATGGGGGGTCCACTGAAGCTTTCTTT.

The chain combines TRBV9 with TRBJ2-2; 11 nucleotides line up with TRBD1. J lost 10 bases, V lost 4 bases, and 6 bases had no gene match. The CDR3 sequence is 14 residues long. CDR1 and CDR2 from the germline V gene are SGDLS and YYNGEE. The CDR3 DNA is TGTGCCAGCAGCACCGGGACAGGGGGAGTGGAGCTGTTTTTT. It yields the protein CASSTGTGGVELFF.

The rearrangement links TRBV10-3 to TRBJ2-2; TRBD2 matches at 14 bases. CDR1 ENHRY and CDR2 SYGVKD come from the germline V gene. V lost 8 bases to trimming and J lost 5 bases; unmatched junction nucleotides: 7. This CDR3 has 16 amino acids. The CDR3 region has the DNA TGTGCCATCCGAGGGACTAGCGGGAGAAGAACCGGGGAGCTGTTTTTT. The encoded protein is CAIRGTSGRRTGELFF.

The chain has TRBV6-4 and TRBJ2-1; possible D gene TRBD1, 6 bases. This CDR3 has 15 residues. The V end lost 2 bases, the J end lost 0 bases, and 8 bases lay between the germline ends. Germline CDR1 reads MRHNA; CDR2 reads SNTAGT. The CDR3 DNA follows: TGTGCCAGCAGTGACCAGACAGGCTCCTACAATGAGCAGTTCTTC. Translated: CASSDQTGSYNEQFF.

The rearrangement joins TRBV6-6 to TRBJ2-5; D perhaps matches TRBD2 (5 bases). In germline, CDR1 is MNHNY, CDR2 SVGAGI (reference sequence). V was cut by 2 bases and J by 5 bases, with 15 bases left in between. This CDR3 comprises 15 residues. The CDR3: CASSYGRGKQETQYF. The CDR3 DNA follows: TGTGCCAGCAGTTACGGTCGGGGTAAACAGGAGACCCAGTACTTC.

This CDR3 is CASSLAIAGGNTGELFF. DNA of the CDR3: TGTGCCAGCAGTTTGGCGATTGCGGGAGGGAACACCGGGGAGCTGTTTTTT. The chain joins TRBV27 to TRBJ2-2, with 8 bases identical to TRBD2. This CDR3 is built from 17 residues. Germline V gene data show CDR1 as MNHEY and CDR2 as SMNVEV (reference sequence). V lost 3 bases, J lost 1 base, and 7 bases stayed unmatched.

The DNA for the CDR3 is TGTGCCATCAGACCGGGACTAGCGGGAGGGAACTCCTACGAGCAGTACTTC. This sequence encodes CAIRPGLAGGNSYEQYF. J is TRBJ2-7 and V is TRBV10-3, with 16 positions matching TRBD2. With V trimmed by 6 bases and J by 0 bases, 5 bases remained unmatched. This CDR3 contains 17 residues. Germline CDR1 is ENHRY and CDR2 is SYGVKD.

The chain is built from TRBV7-9 and TRBJ2-5; 11 bases are a match to TRBD2. V was pared by 5 bases and J by 7 bases, with 6 bases of the junction left unmatched. The CDR3 consists of 14 residues. The germline CDR1 and CDR2 sequences are SEHNR and FQNEAQ (reference sequence). Here the CDR3 reads CASSIGLAGGTQYF. The DNA for the CDR3 is TGTGCCAGCAGCATCGGACTAGCGGGCGGGACCCAGTACTTC.